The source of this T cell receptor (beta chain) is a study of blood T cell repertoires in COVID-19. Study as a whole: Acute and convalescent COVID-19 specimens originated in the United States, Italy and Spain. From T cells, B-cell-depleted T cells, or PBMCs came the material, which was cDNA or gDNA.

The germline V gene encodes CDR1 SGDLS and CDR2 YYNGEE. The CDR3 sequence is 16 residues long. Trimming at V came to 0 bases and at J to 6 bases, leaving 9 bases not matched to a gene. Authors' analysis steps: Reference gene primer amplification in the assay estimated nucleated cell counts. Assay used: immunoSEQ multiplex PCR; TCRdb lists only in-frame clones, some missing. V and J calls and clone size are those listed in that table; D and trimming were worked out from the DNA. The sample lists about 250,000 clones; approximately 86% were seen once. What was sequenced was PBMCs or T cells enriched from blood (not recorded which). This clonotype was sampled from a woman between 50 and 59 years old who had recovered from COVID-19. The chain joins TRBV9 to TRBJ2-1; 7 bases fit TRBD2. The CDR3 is CASSVASGQRGNEQFF. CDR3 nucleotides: TGTGCCAGCAGCGTAGCCTCGGGGCAGCGGGGCAATGAGCAGTTCTTC.